The entry that follows covers one T cell receptor (beta chain) sequence. What antigen it recognizes has not been identified. No qualities accompany the bases; no much larger clone lies one base away. The data belong to a study of PD-L1 blockade in urothelial cancer (dated by TCRdb to 2015 to 2018). At the level of the whole study: All patients started therapy around 2014 and received atezolizumab 1,200 mg intravenously every 3 weeks. Durable clinical benefit was achieved by nine patients but not by the remaining 20. Some 29 patients had pretreatment blood TCR-seq, 24 had at least one posttreatment blood collection, and 24 had tumor TCR-seq. Patients had an ECOG performance status of 0 or 1 and had received between 0 and 3 prior chemotherapy regimens. In the same patients, whole exome sequencing and RNA sequencing of pretreatment tumors were performed in addition to TCR sequencing. Somatic, immune and clinical correlates of response to PD-L1 blockade with atezolizumab in urothelial cancer were the focus of an exploratory multi-omic analysis. About 85% of the 29 patients were identified as males with urothelial cancer of bladder origin, and a prior smoking history was reported by 18 of 29 patients. Blood samples gave median yields of around 150,000 T cells and tens of thousands of unique TCRs, along with a median clonality of 0.080. TCR sequencing covered pretreatment tumor samples and matched, serially collected peripheral blood taken before and after atezolizumab treatment. Blood samples were analyzed at two time points: 3 weeks after treatment start (second dose) and 6 weeks after treatment start. Durable clinical benefit was defined as a progression-free survival longer than 6 months, and TCR features were additionally tested against progression-free survival and overall survival.

A total of 25 to 30 patients with locally advanced or metastatic urothelial carcinoma, treated at Memorial Sloan Kettering on a trial protocol, made up the cohort. Peripheral blood mononuclear cells were collected from each patient pretreatment and during treatment, giving between 1 and 8 total time points per patient. The Qiagen DNeasy Blood extraction kit was used to purify genomic DNA from total PBMCs and tumor samples. PBMCs were collected pretreatment and during treatment, and were isolated and stored as previously described. The full study reports these points: Because of the small sample size (n of about 30) and the many exploratory analyses performed, the results are intended to be regarded as hypothesis-generating. Among patients with durable benefit, tumor-associated TCR clones showed greater expansion in peripheral blood 3 weeks after treatment started (n ≈ 20, p = 0.022). A pretreatment peripheral blood TCR clonality below the median was linked to improved progression-free and overall survival.

The germline V gene provides CDR1 MDHEN and CDR2 SYDVKM. Reading from cysteine to phenylalanine, the CDR3 counts 14 amino acids. The only DNA kept is the CDR3, 42 bases in frame from the first base. The V end loses 6 bases and the J end loses 2 bases, and a stretch of 14 bases separates them. To estimate absolute template abundance from read counts, synthetic TCR analog templates were spiked into each PCR. The immunoSEQ assay used bias-controlled V and J gene primers to amplify TCRbeta CDR3 regions from genomic DNA. Rearranged TCRbeta segments were sequenced at approximately 20X coverage. The authors processed their data as follows. Sequencing errors were corrected by clustering, and CDR3s were annotated against IMGT so that V, D and J genes could be assigned. Only productive TCRbeta rearrangements were used in downstream analyses, excluding out-of-frame or stop-codon sequences. Clonality was computed as one minus Shannon entropy normalized by the log of the number of unique productive sequences. Clones differing between time points or between blood and tumor were identified by Fisher's exact test with Benjamini-Hochberg correction at adjusted p below 0.01. The immuneACCESS repertoire file appears here via TCRdb, limited to in-frame rearrangements. These files lack a portion of the clones; in checked studies, under half of the deficit traces to unresolved V genes, and the cause of the others is not known. D and trimming were read from the DNA, whereas the V and J calls and clone size are those reported in that table. This sample holds around 40,000 clones; around 89% were observed only once. Just under 2% of the sample is held by the ten biggest clonotypes.

This sample comprised PBMCs, obtained around atezolizumab (anti-PD-L1) treatment. The TCR sequence derives from a man aged 60 to 69 with urothelial cancer. In this chain, TRBV28 is recombined with TRBJ2-7; D gene: possibly TRBD1, on 5 matching bases. The nucleotides read TGTGCCAGCAGAGTCACAGGAGCTACCTACGAGCAGTACTTC. This yields the protein CASRVTGATYEQYF.